Below, 18 T cell receptor beta chains from the same sample are listed, as sequenced in a study of identical twins' blood T cells (dated by TCRdb to the early 2010s). Libraries were prepared through 5' RACE. Sequencing relied on an Illumina Genome Analyzer IIx. TCRdb cleaned the public reads at Q25 with fastp, built clones with MiXCR and kept in-frame beta chains. Every entry covers one CDR3 protein and lists the most common genes and DNA from its rows. Within this sample are 300,000 to 450,000 distinct CDR3 sequences, with 28% of them counted one time only. The ten largest clonotypes hold roughly 5.5% of the sample. Sequencing was performed on PBMCs. Every receptor here comes from a woman between 18 and 55 years old in good health.

This clonotype was found many times. This chain links TRBV6-2 or TRBV6-3 with TRBJ2-3; D might be TRBD2 (7 bases). V was clipped by 2 bases and J by 14 bases, with 11 bases between them. The germline V gene has CDR1 MNHEY and CDR2 SVGEGT. The CDR3 is 11 amino acids. CDR3 protein: CASSYREDRYF. The CDR3 DNA sequence: TGTGCCAGCAGTTACCGGGAGGACAGGTATTTT.

V is TRBV29-1 and J is TRBJ1-3, with 8 bases that match TRBD1. The CDR3 sequence is 14 residues long. The trim removed 5 bases at V and 0 bases at J, leaving 3 bases unmatched. From germline, CDR1 is SQVTM and CDR2 ANQGSEA. The CDR3 sequence is CSVRTGSSGNTIYF. In nucleotides, the CDR3 is TGCAGCGTTAGGACAGGGAGCTCTGGAAACACCATATATTTT.

Comments on this clonotype: A much larger clone lies one base from this, so it may be a read error. The CDR3 DNA follows: TGTGCCTGCAGCCTTACTAGCGCCGCAAGTAATGAGCAGTTCTTC. This gives the protein CACSLTSAASNEQFF. The genes are TRBV3-1 and TRBJ2-1; 7 bases agree with TRBD2. The CDR3 has 15 amino acids. The germline V gene has CDR1 LGHDT and CDR2 YNNKEL (reference sequence).

This clonotype was seen a few times. V usage is TRBV7-2 and J usage is TRBJ1-1; TRBD1 matches 9 bases. This CDR3 is 15 amino acids long. The germline V gene encodes CDR1 SGHTA and CDR2 FQGNSA. V trimming: 1 base; J trimming: 3 bases; junction bases outside the gene matches: 3. The CDR3 coding sequence is TGTGCCAGCAGCTTAGACGACAGGGGGGACACTGAAGCTTTCTTT. Translated: CASSLDDRGDTEAFF.

This CDR3 reads CASSETGRSYNSPLHF. CDR3 nucleotide sequence: TGTGCCAGCAGTGAAACAGGGCGATCCTATAATTCACCCCTCCACTTT. This chain uses TRBV28 with TRBJ1-6, with a tentative D call TRBD1 (6 bases). V lost 5 bases to trimming and J lost 1 base, with 12 bases between them. The length of the CDR3 is 16 residues. Germline V gives CDR1 MDHEN, CDR2 SYDVKM.

The rearrangement joins TRBV9 to TRBJ2-1; 7 bases align to TRBD1. CDR3 length: 15 residues. The ends lost 1 base at V and 7 bases at J; junction bases unmatched: 8. Germline CDR1 is SGDLS and CDR2 is YYNGEE. CDR3 protein: CASSVRGQPLNEQFF. As DNA, the CDR3 is TGTGCCAGCAGCGTAAGGGGACAGCCCCTAAATGAGCAGTTCTTC.

Comments on this clonotype: One junction end disagrees with the germline gene, perhaps due to a read error. The chain combines TRBV7-8 with TRBJ1-2, with D perhaps matching TRBD1 (5 bases). The germline CDR1 and CDR2 sequences are SGHVS and FQNEAQ. CDR3 length: 14 residues. The chain's CDR3 is CASSQLSSQGVQIF. CDR3 DNA sequence: TGTGCCAGCAGCCAGCTTTCCAGCCAGGGCGTACAGATCTTC.

The chain is built from TRBV18 and TRBJ1-1; possible D gene TRBD1, 6 bases. Trimming cost V 1 base and J 2 bases, with 11 bases left between them. The CDR3 consists of 15 residues. In germline, CDR1 is KGHSH, CDR2 LQKENI. CDR3: CASSPLYRDNTEAFF. DNA of the CDR3: TGTGCCAGCTCACCACTGTACAGGGATAACACTGAAGCTTTCTTT.

As regards this clonotype: A clone one base away is much larger, so this may be a read error. The rearrangement links TRBV6-6 to TRBJ1-3; D is ambiguous. The CDR3 spans 16 residues. Germline loops: CDR1 MNHNY, CDR2 SVGAGI (reference sequence). As DNA, the CDR3 is TGTGCCAGCAGTCAACGGGGAATAATCTCTGCAAACACCATATATTTT. It encodes CASSQRGIISANTIYF.

Comment on this clonotype: Possible read error: a much larger clone is one base away. This chain joins TRBV11-2 and TRBJ2-1, with 12 bases aligning to TRBD2. V lost 5 bases to trimming and J lost 4 bases; unmatched junction nucleotides: 3. In germline, CDR1 is SGHAT, CDR2 FQNNGV. CDR3 size: 15 residues. CDR3 in DNA: TGTGCCAGCAGCGGCGGACTAGCGGGGTACAATGAGCAGTTCTTC. The encoded protein is CASSGGLAGYNEQFF.

The genes are TRBV28 and TRBJ1-1; 8 bases map to TRBD1. The V and J ends lost 4 bases and 3 bases, in that order; junction bases with no gene match: 10. Germline CDR1 is MDHEN and CDR2 is SYDVKM. The CDR3 sequence is 16 residues long. The CDR3 spells CASSSPGQAAYTEAFF. CDR3 in DNA: TGTGCCAGCAGTTCACCGGGACAGGCTGCATACACTGAAGCTTTCTTT.

This chain connects TRBV29-1 to TRBJ1-1, with D perhaps matching TRBD1 (6 bases). The CDR3 sequence is 12 residues long. Germline V gives CDR1 SQVTM, CDR2 ANQGSEA. V was cut by 5 bases and J by 11 bases, with 18 bases left in between. The CDR3 DNA sequence: TGCAGCGTTCAAGGGGGGTTGAATCAGGCTTTCTTT. Residues: CSVQGGLNQAFF.

In its sample, this clonotype was seen a few times. CDR3 sequence: CSAGQGLSEAFF. CDR3 DNA: TGCAGCGCGGGACAGGGATTGTCGGAAGCTTTCTTT. The genes are TRBV29-1 and TRBJ1-1, with TRBD1 matching 9 bases. V gave up 7 bases and J gave up 8 bases; unmatched junction bases: 8. In germline, CDR1 is SQVTM, CDR2 ANQGSEA. The CDR3 runs to 12 residues.

This clonotype was counted a single time. It may be a read error: a sequence one base away is much more abundant. The V and J genes are TRBV29-1 and TRBJ1-2; a weak D match, TRBD1 (5 bases). The CDR3 runs to 14 residues. Between the trimmed V and J ends, which lost 4 bases and 6 bases, there was a span of 18 bases. The germline gives CDR1 SQVTM, CDR2 ANQGSEA. CDR3 amino acids: CSVGWDLNGDGYTF. The CDR3 DNA reads as TGCAGCGTTGGGTGGGACTTAAACGGAGATGGCTACACCTTC.

In its sample, this clonotype was seen a few times. The rearrangement joins TRBV6-6 to TRBJ1-1; no definite D call. Germline-derived CDR1 and CDR2 are MNHNY and SVGAGI (reference sequence). This CDR3 is built from 13 residues. V gave up 6 bases and J gave up 5 bases, with 13 bases separating them. CDR3 in amino acids: CASSRPLGTEAFF. CDR3 bases: TGTGCCAGCAGCCGTCCACTGGGGACTGAAGCTTTCTTT.

This clonotype was counted ten times or more. The chain joins TRBV10-3 to TRBJ2-1; 7 nucleotides align to TRBD2. Germline V lookup: CDR1 ENHRY, CDR2 SYGVKD. The CDR3 has 17 amino acids. The junction had 10 bases not matched to a gene; V was cut back by 3 bases and J by 2 bases. This CDR3 is CAISDAPAGTTYNEQFF. The CDR3 DNA reads as TGTGCCATCAGTGACGCCCCAGCGGGAACCACCTACAATGAGCAGTTCTTC.

This chain joins TRBV7-2 and TRBJ1-5; D uncertain. CDR3 length: 14 amino acids. Germline-derived CDR1 and CDR2 are SGHTA and FQGNSA. The V gene lost 3 bases and the J gene lost 2 bases, with 8 bases spanning the gap. Here the CDR3 reads CASSLFTGNQPQHF. The CDR3 DNA sequence: TGTGCCAGCAGCTTGTTCACAGGCAATCAGCCCCAGCATTTT.

This clonotype has only a few counts. CDR3 region: CASSVVGRATDTQYF. The CDR3 DNA sequence: TGTGCCAGCAGCGTAGTCGGCAGGGCCACAGATACGCAGTATTTT. The rearrangement links TRBV9 to TRBJ2-3, with D possibly being TRBD1 (5 bases). This CDR3 contains 15 residues. Deletions cut 0 bases from V and 2 bases from J, with 10 bases between. Germline-derived CDR1 and CDR2 are SGDLS and YYNGEE.